This TCR beta chain was sequenced during a study of T-cell reconstitution after alpha-beta-depleted transplantation in children. This clonotype was found a few times. The V end lost 4 bases, the J end lost 5 bases, and 21 bases lay between the germline ends. The CDR3 has 17 amino acids. Preparation of the TCRbeta library used unique molecular identifiers. TCRdb reprocessed the PCR reads with MiXCR, giving one entry per CDR3 protein. The table includes about 580,000 distinct CDR3 sequences, 23% detected once. This specimen was PBMCs, mostly from graft donor cells, taken 360 days after TCRalphabeta/CD19-depleted stem cell transplant. This receptor was identified in a boy younger than two who had a stem cell transplant for acute myeloid leukemia, so the T cells may come from the graft donor. The rearrangement uses TRBV12-3 or TRBV12-4 and TRBJ2-1; either TRBD1 or TRBD2 may fit D (5 bases each). The CDR3 protein is CASSSPGEGRGDNEQFF. Here the CDR3 DNA reads TGTGCCAGCAGTTCCCCAGGCGAGGGACGAGGAGACAATGAGCAGTTCTTC.